This T cell receptor beta chain originates from a study of T cells after yellow fever vaccination. Across the whole study: It was SMART-Seq v4 Ultra Low Input that prepared the fractions with low cell numbers.

The 5'RACE template-switching step produced TCR cDNA and added a universal primer site and UMIs. TCRdb reanalysed the 5' RACE reads using MiXCR and keeps one entry per CDR3 protein. The sample has hundreds of thousands of distinct CDR3 sequences, 9% to 15% seen once. General study results and limits: In post-booster samples, most primary-vaccination clones reappeared (about 96% CD4, around 87% CD8).

Germline-derived CDR1 and CDR2 are SNHLY and FYNNEI. Germline trimming cut 5 bases from V and 5 bases from J; bases unmatched to any gene: 9. This CDR3 region has 14 residues. About this clonotype itself: What it recognizes is unknown.

Sequences were derived from PBMCs, sampled on the day of the yellow fever booster vaccination. This chain uses TRBV2 with TRBJ2-7; TRBD1 matches 7 bases. The sequence derives from a man aged 25 to 45 who received the YFV17D yellow fever vaccine. The CDR3 reads CASSNRGSSDEQYF. The CDR3 bases are TGTGCCAGCAGTAACAGGGGCTCATCGGACGAGCAGTACTTC.